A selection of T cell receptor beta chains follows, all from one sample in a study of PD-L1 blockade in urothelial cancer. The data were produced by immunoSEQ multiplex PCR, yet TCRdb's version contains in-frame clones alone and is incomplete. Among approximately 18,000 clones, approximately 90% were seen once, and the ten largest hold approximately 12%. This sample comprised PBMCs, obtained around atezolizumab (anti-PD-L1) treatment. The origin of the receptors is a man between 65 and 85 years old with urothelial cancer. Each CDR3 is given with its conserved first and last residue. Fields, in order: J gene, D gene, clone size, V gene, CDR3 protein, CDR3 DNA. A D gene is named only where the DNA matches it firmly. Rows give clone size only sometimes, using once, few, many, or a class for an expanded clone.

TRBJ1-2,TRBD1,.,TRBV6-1,CASTQGQEGLYGYTF,TGTGCCAGCACCCAGGGACAGGAGGGCCTCTATGGCTACACCTTC
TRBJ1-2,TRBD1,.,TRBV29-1,CSAQETGQWGYTF,TGCAGCGCCCAAGAAACGGGACAGTGGGGCTACACCTTC
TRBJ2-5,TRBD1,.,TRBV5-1,CATRDSITQETQYF,TGCGCCACACGGGACAGTATCACCCAAGAGACCCAGTACTTC
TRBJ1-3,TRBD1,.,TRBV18,CASSLQGPDTRNTIYF,TGTGCCAGCTCACTACAGGGGCCGGACACGCGAAACACCATATATTTT
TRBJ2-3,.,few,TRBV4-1,CASSQDPQRKSTDTQYF,TGCGCCAGCAGCCAAGACCCTCAGCGAAAGAGCACAGATACGCAGTATTTT
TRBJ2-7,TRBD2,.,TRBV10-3,CAISLHGGVNEQYF,TGTGCCATCAGTCTCCACGGGGGGGTGAACGAGCAGTACTTC
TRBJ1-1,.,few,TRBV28,CASSSKQPATLNTEAFF,TGTGCCAGCAGTTCGAAACAACCGGCGACACTGAACACTGAAGCTTTCTTT
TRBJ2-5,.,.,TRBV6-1,CASSVVSGTQYF,TGTGCCAGCAGTGTGGTGTCGGGGACCCAGTACTTC
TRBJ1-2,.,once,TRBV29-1,CSVVVSGMGGYTF,TGCAGCGTTGTGGTCAGCGGGATGGGGGGCTACACCTTC
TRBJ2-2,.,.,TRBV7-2,CASSSYTGELFF,TGTGCCAGCAGCTCCTACACCGGGGAGCTGTTTTTT
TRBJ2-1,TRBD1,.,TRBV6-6,CASSDSTGYYNEQFF,TGTGCCAGCAGCGATTCGACAGGGTACTACAATGAGCAGTTCTTC
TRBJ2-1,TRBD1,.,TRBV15,CATWDSVRVDEQFF,TGTGCCACTTGGGACAGCGTGCGTGTCGATGAGCAGTTCTTC
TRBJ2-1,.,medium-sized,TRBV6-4,CASSEGANNEQFF,TGTGCCAGCAGTGAGGGGGCGAACAATGAGCAGTTCTTC
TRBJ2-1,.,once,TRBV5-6,CASSLELTYNEQFF,TGTGCCAGCAGCTTGGAGCTAACCTACAATGAGCAGTTCTTC
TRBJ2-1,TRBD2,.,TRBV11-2,CASSPRLAGGYDNEQFF,TGTGCCAGCAGCCCACGACTAGCGGGGGGGTATGATAATGAGCAGTTCTTC
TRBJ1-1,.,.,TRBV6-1,CASDIGRTEAFF,TGTGCCAGTGACATCGGGAGGACTGAAGCTTTCTTT
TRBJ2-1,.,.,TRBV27,CASSPFGKTWDEQFF,TGTGCCAGCAGCCCCTTCGGGAAAACATGGGATGAGCAGTTCTTC
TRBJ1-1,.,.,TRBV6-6,CASSYTGLAEAFF,TGTGCCAGCAGTTACACAGGGCTGGCTGAAGCTTTCTTT
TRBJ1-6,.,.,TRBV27,CASSFRGESYNSPLHF,TGTGCCAGCAGTTTCAGGGGAGAATCCTATAATTCACCCCTCCACTTT
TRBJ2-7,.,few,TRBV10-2,CASSDQGFYEQYF,TGCGCCAGCAGTGATCAGGGGTTCTACGAGCAGTACTTC
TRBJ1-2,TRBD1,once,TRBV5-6,CASSSVGQGNYGYTF,TGTGCCAGCAGCTCTGTGGGACAGGGGAACTATGGCTACACCTTC
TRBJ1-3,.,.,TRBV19,CASSYRAGNTIYF,TGTGCCAGTAGCTACAGGGCTGGAAACACCATATATTTT
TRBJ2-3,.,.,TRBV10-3,CATGLSDSFSTDTQYF,TGTGCCACAGGACTCTCAGACTCGTTCTCCACAGATACGCAGTATTTT
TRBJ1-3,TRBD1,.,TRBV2,CASSGTVATLNSGNTIYF,TGTGCCAGCAGCGGGACAGTGGCCACCCTGAACTCTGGAAACACCATATATTTT
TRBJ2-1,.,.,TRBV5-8,CASRGLRGNEQFF,TGTGCCAGCAGGGGACTAAGGGGGAATGAGCAGTTCTTC
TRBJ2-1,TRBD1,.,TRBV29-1,CSVERQGQEQFF,TGCAGCGTTGAAAGACAGGGTCAGGAGCAGTTCTTC
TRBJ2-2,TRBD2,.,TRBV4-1,CASSRGLAWELFF,TGCGCCAGCAGCCGAGGACTAGCTTGGGAGCTGTTTTTT
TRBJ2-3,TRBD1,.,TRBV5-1,CASSLVGQAPADTQYF,TGCGCCAGCAGCTTGGTCGGACAGGCCCCGGCAGATACGCAGTATTTT
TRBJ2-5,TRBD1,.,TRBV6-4,CAGLGTGGAQTQYF,TGTGCCGGCCTTGGGACAGGGGGCGCACAGACCCAGTACTTC
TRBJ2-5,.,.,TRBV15,CATSRDGAGKETQYF,TGTGCCACCAGCAGAGATGGTGCGGGGAAAGAGACCCAGTACTTC
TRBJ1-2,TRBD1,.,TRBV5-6,CASSLGDRVYGYTF,TGTGCCAGCAGCTTGGGGGACAGGGTATATGGCTACACCTTC
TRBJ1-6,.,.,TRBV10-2,CASRESRGGSPLHF,TGCGCCAGCCGAGAATCCAGGGGCGGTTCACCCCTCCACTTT
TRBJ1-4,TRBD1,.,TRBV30,CAWTMDRFNEKLFF,TGTGCCTGGACGATGGACAGGTTTAATGAAAAACTGTTTTTT
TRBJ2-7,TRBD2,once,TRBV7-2,CASSTRLAGSSYEQYF,TGTGCCAGCAGCACAAGACTAGCGGGGAGCTCCTACGAGCAGTACTTC
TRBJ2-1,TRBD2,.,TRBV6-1,CASSEYGTSGGVEQFF,TGTGCCAGCAGTGAATACGGGACTAGCGGGGGTGTTGAGCAGTTCTTC
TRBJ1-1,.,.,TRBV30,CAWSVLGWNTEAFF,TGTGCCTGGAGTGTACTGGGCTGGAACACTGAAGCTTTCTTT
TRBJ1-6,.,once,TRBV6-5,CASSYIQGAKSPLHF,TGTGCCAGCAGTTATATTCAGGGTGCGAAGTCACCCCTCCACTTT
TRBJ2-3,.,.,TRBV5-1,CASRLALDTDTQYF,TGCGCCAGCAGGCTGGCGCTAGACACAGATACGCAGTATTTT
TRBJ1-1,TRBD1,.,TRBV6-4,CASSDGTGGNTEAFF,TGTGCCAGCAGTGACGGGACAGGGGGTAACACTGAAGCTTTCTTT
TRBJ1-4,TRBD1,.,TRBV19,CASTPGTGKDEKLFF,TGTGCCAGTACTCCCGGGACAGGGAAGGACGAAAAACTGTTTTTT
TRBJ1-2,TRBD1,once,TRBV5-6,CASSFGQGVVYGYTF,TGTGCCAGCAGCTTCGGACAGGGGGTTGTCTATGGCTACACCTTC
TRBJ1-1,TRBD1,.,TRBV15,CATSRPGTGVTEAFF,TGTGCCACCAGCAGACCCGGGACAGGGGTTACTGAAGCTTTCTTT
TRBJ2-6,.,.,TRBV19,CASRQFSGANVLTF,TGTGCCAGTAGACAGTTCTCTGGGGCCAACGTCCTGACTTTC
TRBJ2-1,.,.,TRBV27,CASRFQGAHEQFF,TGTGCCAGCAGATTCCAGGGTGCTCATGAGCAGTTCTTC
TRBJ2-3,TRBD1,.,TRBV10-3,CAIRRTGPPDTQYF,TGTGCCATCAGGCGGACAGGCCCCCCAGATACGCAGTATTTT
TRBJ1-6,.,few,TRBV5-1,CASRPGEEAPLHF,TGCGCCAGCAGACCAGGGGAAGAGGCACCCCTCCACTTT
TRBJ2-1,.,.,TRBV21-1,CASPPGNGEQFF,TGTGCCAGTCCGCCGGGGAATGGTGAGCAGTTCTTC
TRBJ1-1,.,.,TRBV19,CASSPPPAGYKVNTEAFF,TGTGCCAGTAGTCCGCCCCCGGCAGGGTACAAGGTGAACACTGAAGCTTTCTTT
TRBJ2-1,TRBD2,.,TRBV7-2,CASSLAGRGGGEQFF,TGTGCCAGCAGCTTAGCCGGGCGGGGGGGAGGTGAGCAGTTCTTC
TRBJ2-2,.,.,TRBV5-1,CASSLAEQNTGELFF,TGCGCCAGCAGCTTGGCCGAACAGAACACCGGGGAGCTGTTTTTT
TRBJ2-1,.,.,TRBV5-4,CASQRLNEQFF,TGTGCCAGCCAGAGGTTAAATGAGCAGTTCTTC
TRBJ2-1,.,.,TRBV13,CASSFEQAYNEQFF,TGTGCCAGCAGCTTTGAACAGGCCTACAATGAGCAGTTCTTC
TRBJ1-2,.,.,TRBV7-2,CASSLLRVANYGYTF,TGTGCCAGCAGCTTATTGAGGGTAGCTAACTATGGCTACACCTTC
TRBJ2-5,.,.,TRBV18,CASSPRQETQYF,TGTGCCAGCTCACCCCGTCAAGAGACCCAGTACTTC
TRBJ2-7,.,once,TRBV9,CASSTDGEQYF,TGTGCCAGCAGCACTGATGGCGAGCAGTACTTC
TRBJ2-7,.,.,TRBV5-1,CASSLVGLTGNEEQYF,TGCGCCAGCAGCTTGGTTGGGCTAACAGGGAACGAGGAGCAGTACTTC
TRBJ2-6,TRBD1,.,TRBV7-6,CASSDRVSGANVLTF,TGTGCCAGCAGCGACAGGGTTTCTGGGGCCAACGTCCTGACTTTC